This note documents a single T cell receptor beta chain sequence. This sample is part of a study of blood T cell repertoires in COVID-19. The germline gives CDR1 SGHAT, CDR2 FQNNGV. V lost 2 bases and J 2 bases, leaving 15 bases between the germline ends. This CDR3 has 16 amino acids. Method: immunoSEQ multiplex PCR; TCRdb's copy keeps in-frame clones and lacks some. The sample lists fewer than 350,000 clones, roughly 85% occurring once. The chain links TRBV11-2 to TRBJ2-5, with D possibly matching TRBD1 (5 bases). The origin of this receptor is a woman in her thirties or forties who had recovered from COVID-19. The specimen sequenced was PBMCs or T cells enriched from blood (not recorded which). CDR3 sequence (DNA): TGTGCCAGCAGCTTAAGGTTGCAACAGGAACAAGAGACCCAGTACTTC. This translates into CASSLRLQQEQETQYF.